This TCR beta chain stems from a study of CD8 T cells in ankylosing spondylitis. Broader study findings: Some of the motif variants had earlier been found in reactive arthritis patients' fluid and blood. Significantly higher representation of disease-linked clones was reported for matched ankylosing spondylitis synovial fluid. Characteristic of ankylosing spondylitis blood, it appeared, was a TCR beta motif comprising several highly homologous variants.

Turning to this clonotype: The antigen remains unidentified.

TCR beta libraries were made by quantitative 5'-RACE with molecular barcodes. TCRdb re-called the 5' RACE reads through MiXCR, storing one row per CDR3 protein. The sample holds hundreds of thousands of distinct CDR3 sequences; around 20% are singletons and the top ten take 3.5%. Germline V lookup: CDR1 MRHNA, CDR2 SNTAGT. V dropped 3 bases and J dropped 1; count of bases not matched to a gene: 3. The CDR3 runs 15 residues. Sequenced material: blood, either unsorted or a sorted T cell fraction (not recorded which). This TCR was recovered from a female donor with ankylosing spondylitis or in good health (not recorded which). The chain uses TRBV6-4 and TRBJ2-3; 8 positions match TRBD1. CDR3 DNA sequence: TGTGCCAGCAGTGAGGGACAGGTGGGCACAGATACGCAGTATTTT. Protein product: CASSEGQVGTDTQYF.